The 8 T cell receptor beta chains listed next were all sequenced from one sample in a study of neoadjuvant anti-PD-1 for oral cavity cancer. TCRdb's table, derived via immunoSEQ multiplex PCR, lists solely in-frame clones and lacks some. The repertoire includes 72,000 or so clones, 80% to 90% of them detected once, and approximately 2.8% sits in the top ten. The time point denotes: after neoadjuvant nivolumab, at surgical resection. The input for sequencing was PBMCs, taken after nivolumab (anti-PD-1) treatment. The receptors shown here come from a person aged 40 to 85 with oral cavity squamous cell carcinoma.

V and J are TRBV30 and TRBJ1-2, with a weak D call TRBD1 (5 bases). This CDR3 has 12 amino acids. The V gene's germline CDR1 is GTSNPN and CDR2 SVGIG (reference sequence). The V end was cut by 2 bases, the J end by 8 bases, with 12 bases between. CDR3 nucleotides: TGTGCCTGGAGTTATGGGGGGAACGGCTACACCTTC. Protein: CAWSYGGNGYTF.

The chain combines TRBV6-5 with TRBJ2-1, with D tentatively TRBD2 (5 bases). Trimming took 6 bases from V and 7 from J, leaving 13 bases between them. The CDR3 covers 13 residues. Germline lookup yields CDR1 MNHEY and CDR2 SVGAGI. Here the CDR3 reads CASSRTSYNEQFF. CDR3 sequence (DNA): TGTGCCAGCAGCAGAACTAGTTATAATGAGCAGTTCTTC.

The chain links TRBV7-9 to TRBJ2-1; 7 bases align to TRBD2. The CDR3 spans 14 residues. CDR1 and CDR2 from the germline V gene are SEHNR and FQNEAQ (reference sequence). Trimming at V came to 3 bases and at J to 4 bases, leaving 3 bases not matched to a gene. The DNA for the CDR3 is TGTGCCAGCAGCTTGGGGAGGGATTACAATGAGCAGTTCTTC. It codes for CASSLGRDYNEQFF.

V gene TRBV28 combines with J gene TRBJ2-2, with D possibly called TRBD1 or TRBD2 (5 bases each). CDR1 and CDR2 (germline): MDHEN, SYDVKM. The CDR3 contains 13 residues. The germline V and J ends were trimmed by 6 bases and 6 bases, with 11 bases remaining between them. The CDR3 nucleotides read TGTGCCAGCAGGAGGGGCCGCGCCGGGGAGCTGTTTTTT. Its protein is CASRRGRAGELFF.

The rearrangement uses TRBV9 and TRBJ1-1, with a tentative D call TRBD1 (6 bases). Trimming shortened V by 3 bases and J by 4 bases, and 13 bases separated the two germline ends. CDR1 and CDR2 (germline): SGDLS, YYNGEE. The CDR3 is 14 amino acids. CDR3 sequence (DNA): TGTGCCAGCAGCGGACGCAGGGGAACCACTGAAGCTTTCTTT. Residues: CASSGRRGTTEAFF.

The rearrangement uses TRBV5-1 and TRBJ1-1; D remains unclear. V lost 4 bases and J 1 base, leaving 8 bases between the germline ends. The CDR3 is 13 amino acids. CDR1 and CDR2 (germline): SGHRS, YFSETQ. CDR3 in DNA: TGCGCCAGCAGCCATCAATCGAACACTGAAGCTTTCTTT. Protein product: CASSHQSNTEAFF.

The genes are TRBV6-1 and TRBJ2-3; 8 bases are a match to TRBD1. The V gene end was trimmed by 6 bases and the J gene end by 0 bases; junction bases not matched to a gene: 5. This CDR3 contains 15 residues. Germline loops: CDR1 MNHNS, CDR2 SASEGT. CDR3 DNA: TGTGCCAGCAGAGTACAGGGGGTGAGCACAGATACGCAGTATTTT. Encoded protein: CASRVQGVSTDTQYF.

This clone was counted a few times. The J gene is TRBJ2-5, the V gene TRBV19, with TRBD2 matching 9 bases. Germline V gives CDR1 LNHDA, CDR2 SQIVND (reference sequence). V was pared by 6 bases and J by 4 bases, with 0 bases of the junction left unmatched. The CDR3 loop spans 12 amino acids. In nucleotides, the CDR3 is TGTGCCAGTAGACTAGCGGGAGAGACCCAGTACTTC. Translation gives CASRLAGETQYF. Full variable domain (missing parts from reference TRBV19 and TRBJ2-5): DGGITQSPKYLFRKEGQNVTLSCEQNLNHDAMYWYRQDPGQGLRLIYYSQIVNDFQKGDIAEGYSVSREKKESFPLTVTSAQKNPTAFYLCASRLAGETQYFGPGTRLLVL.